The 17 T cell receptor beta chains presented below share a single source sample, sequenced in a study of regulatory T cells in long-lasting Graves disease. Assembly of TCR beta libraries relied on iRepertoire HTBI primers together with Arm-PCR of CDR3 regions. TCRdb recomputed calls from the multiplex PCR reads with MiXCR, one row per CDR3 protein. The sample records around 400,000 distinct CDR3 sequences, under 25% being singletons. Time point of the sample: persistent/refractory GD, antithyroid drugs over 5 years with positive TRAb. With RNA extracted from PBMCs as input, the TCR library was made. The specimen was peripheral blood mononuclear cells (PBMCs), collected when the disease was refractory, from a patient treated with antithyroid drugs. Receptor source: a female donor with Graves disease.

This clonotype was seen at least ten times. V is TRBV6-1 and J is TRBJ1-1; D perhaps matches TRBD1 (5 bases). Trimming took off 1 base at V and 10 bases at J, with 10 bases between the two ends. CDR3 length: 12 amino acids. The germline V gene encodes CDR1 MNHNS and CDR2 SASEGT. CDR3 amino acids: CASSEGLGGAFF. As DNA, the CDR3 is TGTGCCAGCAGTGAAGGTCTCGGGGGAGCTTTCTTT.

In this sample, this clonotype turned up many times. The chain employs TRBV6-1 and TRBJ2-7; 7 nucleotides match TRBD1. This CDR3 spans 15 amino acids. After removal of 5 bases from V and 2 bases from J, the junction contained 9 bases not matched to a gene. CDR1 is MNHNS and CDR2 is SASEGT in the germline V gene. The CDR3 DNA is TGTGCCAGCAGTCCCCAGGGGGAGCGACCCTACGAGCAGTACTTC. Protein product: CASSPQGERPYEQYF.

The CDR3 region has the DNA TGTGCCAGCAGCGTATCTTCAGGGGGAGAGACCCAGTACTTC. Residues: CASSVSSGGETQYF. The chain uses TRBV9 and TRBJ2-5; TRBD1 matches 7 bases. The CDR3 is 14 amino acids. The junction had 4 bases not matched to a gene; V was cut back by 1 base and J by 4 bases. Germline CDR1 and CDR2: SGDLS and YYNGEE. Full variable domain (missing parts from reference TRBV9 and TRBJ2-5): DSGVTQTPKHLITATGQRVTLRCSPRSGDLSVYWYQQSLDQGLQFLIQYYNGEERAKGNILERFSAQQFPDLHSELNLSSLELGDSALYFCASSVSSGGETQYFGPGTRLLVL.

This clonotype was counted many times. The chain uses TRBV5-1 and TRBJ2-6; possible D gene TRBD1, 6 bases. Between the trimmed V and J ends, which lost 2 bases and 7 bases, there was a span of 10 bases. CDR3 length: 14 amino acids. In germline, CDR1 is SGHRS, CDR2 YFSETQ. The CDR3 DNA is TGCGCCAGCAGCTTAGGGGGTCAAGCCAACGTCCTGACTTTC. Translated, it gives CASSLGGQANVLTF.

The rearrangement uses TRBV3-1 and TRBJ2-2, with 12 bases lining up with TRBD2. The CDR3 runs to 18 residues. CDR1 and CDR2 (germline): LGHDT, YNNKEL (reference sequence). Unmatched junction bases numbered 13, after V lost 6 bases and J lost 5 bases. CDR3 amino acids: CASRKRSLAGGGTGELFF. The CDR3 region has the DNA TGTGCCAGCAGGAAAAGGAGTCTAGCGGGAGGGGGAACCGGGGAGCTGTTTTTT.

V and J are TRBV15 and TRBJ1-5; D perhaps matches TRBD1 (5 bases). Trimming removed 0 bases at V and 1 base at J, with 10 bases between. Germline V CDR1 and CDR2: LNHNV, YYDKDF (reference sequence). The CDR3 spans 16 residues. The CDR3 nucleotides are TGTGCCACCAGCAGAGATCGGGGGTTCAGCAATCAGCCCCAGCATTTT. Translated: CATSRDRGFSNQPQHF.

This clonotype has more than one count but fewer than ten. Germline and junction disagree at one end, which may indicate a read error. This chain joins TRBV27 and TRBJ2-5; no reliable D call. The CDR3 covers 12 residues. Germline CDR1 MNHEY, CDR2 SMNVEV (reference sequence). The CDR3 nucleotides are TGTACCAGCAGTTTATCACGAGAGACCCAGTACTTC. This codes for CTSSLSRETQYF.

This clonotype was seen at least ten times. Since a much larger clone is just one base distant, this may be a read error. V gene TRBV7-9 combines with J gene TRBJ2-7; perhaps TRBD1 as D (6 bases). Looked up from germline, CDR1 is SEHNR and CDR2 is FQNEAQ (reference sequence). The CDR3 spans 12 residues. The V end lost 6 bases, the J end lost 4 bases, and 10 bases lay between the germline ends. The CDR3 loop reads CASRHTGYEQYF. In DNA form, the CDR3 reads TGTGCCAGCAGACATACAGGGTACGAGCAGTACTTC.

This clonotype has a count of ten or more. The gene calls are TRBV28 and TRBJ2-5, with 9 bases identical to TRBD1. Germline loops: CDR1 MDHEN, CDR2 SYDVKM. The length of the CDR3 is 16 residues. Losses at the gene ends were 7 bases for V and 5 bases for J; bases not matched to a gene: 14. The CDR3 sequence: CASTTFGTGRRETQYF. In DNA, the CDR3 is TGTGCCAGCACCACCTTTGGGACAGGGCGGAGGGAGACCCAGTACTTC.

The chain is built from TRBV7-2 and TRBJ1-6; D is perhaps TRBD1 (5 bases). The germline gives CDR1 SGHTA, CDR2 FQGNSA. V was shortened by 2 bases and J by 7 bases, with 9 bases between the two germline ends. The CDR3 has 14 residues. CDR3 in DNA: TGTGCCAGCAGCTTACTAGGGGTAAATTCACCCCTCCACTTT. Translated: CASSLLGVNSPLHF.

The rearrangement joins TRBV4-2 to TRBJ2-7; D is unclear. V was trimmed by 1 base and J by 3 bases, leaving 7 bases between them. The germline V gene has CDR1 LGHNA and CDR2 YNFKEQ. The CDR3 sequence is 13 residues long. CDR3 loop: CASSQGEFYEQYF. Written as DNA, the CDR3 is TGTGCCAGCAGCCAAGGAGAATTCTACGAGCAGTACTTC.

This clonotype was observed at least ten times. This CDR3 is CATSRDPPDNYGYTF. The CDR3 DNA follows: TGTGCCACCAGCAGAGATCCCCCAGATAACTATGGCTACACCTTC. This chain links TRBV15 with TRBJ1-2; D is unclear. The V gene lost 0 bases and the J gene lost 1 base, with 9 bases spanning the gap. This CDR3 spans 15 amino acids. Germline V lookup: CDR1 LNHNV, CDR2 YYDKDF (reference sequence).

This clonotype came up many times. V is TRBV12-3 or TRBV12-4 and J is TRBJ2-5; TRBD1 is a possible D gene (5 bases). Trimming shortened V by 3 bases and J by 5 bases, and 19 bases separated the two germline ends. CDR3 size: 16 residues. CDR3 sequence reads: CASSFGTGRNGETQYF. As DNA, the CDR3 is TGTGCCAGCAGTTTTGGTACAGGCCGAAACGGGGAGACCCAGTACTTC.

The chain has TRBV18 and TRBJ2-2, with D maybe TRBD1 (5 bases). Trimming left V 6 bases short and J 3 bases short, with 14 bases between. The CDR3 has 15 amino acids. Per the germline V gene, CDR1 is KGHSH and CDR2 is LQKENI. CDR3 residues: CASSRPSTDTGELFF. The CDR3 DNA follows: TGTGCCAGCTCTCGACCTTCGACAGACACCGGGGAGCTGTTTTTT.

This clonotype was picked up a small number of times. The chain couples TRBV29-1 to TRBJ1-1; 8 bases map to TRBD1. The trim removed 5 bases at V and 4 bases at J, leaving 3 bases unmatched. This CDR3 comprises 12 residues. The germline V gene encodes CDR1 SQVTM and CDR2 ANQGSEA. DNA for the CDR3: TGCAGCGTTTTGGACAGGGCCACTGAAGCTTTCTTT. Its protein product is CSVLDRATEAFF.

The chain recombines TRBV28 with TRBJ2-7; D is uncertain. The CDR3 contains 16 residues. Trimming took 2 bases from V and 0 from J, leaving 14 bases between them. In germline, CDR1 is MDHEN, CDR2 SYDVKM. The CDR3 loop is CASSLGAGPSSYEQYF. CDR3 DNA sequence: TGTGCCAGCAGTTTAGGTGCCGGGCCCAGCTCCTACGAGCAGTACTTC.

This clonotype was recorded a few times. This rearrangement joins TRBV30 to TRBJ2-7; 7 bases are a match to TRBD1. This CDR3 spans 14 amino acids. V lost 3 bases to trimming and J lost 6 bases; unmatched junction nucleotides: 11. Germline V gives CDR1 GTSNPN, CDR2 SVGIG (reference sequence). The CDR3 spells CAWSRQGVSSEQYF. DNA of the CDR3: TGTGCCTGGAGCCGACAGGGAGTATCGTCCGAGCAGTACTTC. Full variable domain (outside the CDR3, taken from reference TRBV30 and TRBJ2-7): SQTIHQWPATLVQPVGSPLSLECTVEGTSNPNLYWYRQAAGRGLQLLFYSVGIGQISSEVPQNLSASRPQDRQFILSSKKLLLSDSGFYLCAWSRQGVSSEQYFGPGTRLTVT.